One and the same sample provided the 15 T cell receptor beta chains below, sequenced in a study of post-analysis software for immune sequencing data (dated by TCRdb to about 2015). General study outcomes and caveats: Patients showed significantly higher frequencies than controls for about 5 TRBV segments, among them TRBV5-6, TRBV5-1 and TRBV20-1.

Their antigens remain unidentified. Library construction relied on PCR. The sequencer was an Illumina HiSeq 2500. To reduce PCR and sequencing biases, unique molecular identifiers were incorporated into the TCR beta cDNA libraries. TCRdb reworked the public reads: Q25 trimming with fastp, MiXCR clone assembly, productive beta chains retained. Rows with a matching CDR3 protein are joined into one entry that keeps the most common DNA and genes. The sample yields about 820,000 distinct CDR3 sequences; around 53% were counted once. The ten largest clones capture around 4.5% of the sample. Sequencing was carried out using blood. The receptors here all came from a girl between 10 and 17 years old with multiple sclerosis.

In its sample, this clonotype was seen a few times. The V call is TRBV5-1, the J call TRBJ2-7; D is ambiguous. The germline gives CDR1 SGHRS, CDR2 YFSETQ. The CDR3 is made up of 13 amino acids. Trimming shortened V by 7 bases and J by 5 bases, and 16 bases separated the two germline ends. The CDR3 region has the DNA TGCGCCAGCGCCGCTTCCTATGGAGACGAGCAGTACTTC. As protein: CASAASYGDEQYF. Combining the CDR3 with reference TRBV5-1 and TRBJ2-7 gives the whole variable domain KAGVTQTPRYLIKTRGQQVTLSCSPISGHRSVSWYQQTPGQGLQFLFEYFSETQRNKGNFPGRFSGRQFSNSRSEMNVSTLELGDSALYLCASAASYGDEQYFGPGTRLTVT.

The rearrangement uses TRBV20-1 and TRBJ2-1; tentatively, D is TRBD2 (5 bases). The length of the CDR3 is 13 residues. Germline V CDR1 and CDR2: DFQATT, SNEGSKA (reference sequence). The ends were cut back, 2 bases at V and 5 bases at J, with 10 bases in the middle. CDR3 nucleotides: TGCAGTGCTAGATGGCGGGCCCACAATGAGCAGTTCTTC. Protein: CSARWRAHNEQFF.

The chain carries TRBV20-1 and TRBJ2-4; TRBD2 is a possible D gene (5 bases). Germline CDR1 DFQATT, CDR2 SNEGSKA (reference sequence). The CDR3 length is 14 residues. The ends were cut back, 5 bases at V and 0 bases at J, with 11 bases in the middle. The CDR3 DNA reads TGCAGTGCTGGGCCCGGGGTAGCCAAAAACATTCAGTACTTC. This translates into CSAGPGVAKNIQYF.

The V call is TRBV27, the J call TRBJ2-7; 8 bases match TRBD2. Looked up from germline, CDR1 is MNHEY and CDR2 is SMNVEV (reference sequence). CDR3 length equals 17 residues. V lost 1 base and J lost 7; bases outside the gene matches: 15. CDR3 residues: CASSLLTTSGPQKEQYF. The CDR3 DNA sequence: TGTGCCAGCAGTTTATTGACAACTAGCGGCCCCCAGAAGGAGCAGTACTTC.

The CDR3 is CASSFRQSTDTQYF. In DNA, the CDR3 is TGTGCCAGCAGTTTTAGACAAAGCACAGATACGCAGTATTTT. The chain joins TRBV12-3 or TRBV12-4 to TRBJ2-3, with no clear D. V was shortened by 3 bases and J by 0 bases, with 7 bases between the two germline ends. The CDR3 is 14 amino acids.

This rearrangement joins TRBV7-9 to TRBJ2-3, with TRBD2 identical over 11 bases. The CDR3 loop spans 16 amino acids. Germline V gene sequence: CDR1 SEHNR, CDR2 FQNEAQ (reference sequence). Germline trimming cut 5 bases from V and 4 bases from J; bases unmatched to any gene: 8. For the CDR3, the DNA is TGTGCCAGCAGCACCCGGACTAGCGGGCACCCAGATACGCAGTATTTT. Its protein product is CASSTRTSGHPDTQYF.

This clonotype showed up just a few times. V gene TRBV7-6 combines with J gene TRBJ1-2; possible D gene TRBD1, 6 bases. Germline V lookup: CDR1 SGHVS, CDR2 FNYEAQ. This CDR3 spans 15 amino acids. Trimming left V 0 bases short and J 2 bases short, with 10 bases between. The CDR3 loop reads CASSLAAGANYGYTF. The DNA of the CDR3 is TGTGCCAGCAGCTTAGCTGCAGGGGCGAACTATGGCTACACCTTC.

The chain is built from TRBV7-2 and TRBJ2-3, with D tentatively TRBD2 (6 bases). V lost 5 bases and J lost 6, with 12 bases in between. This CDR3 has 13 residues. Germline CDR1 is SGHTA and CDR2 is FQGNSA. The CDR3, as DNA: TGTGCCAGCAGCCGGGGACTCTTTGATACGCAGTATTTT. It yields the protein CASSRGLFDTQYF.

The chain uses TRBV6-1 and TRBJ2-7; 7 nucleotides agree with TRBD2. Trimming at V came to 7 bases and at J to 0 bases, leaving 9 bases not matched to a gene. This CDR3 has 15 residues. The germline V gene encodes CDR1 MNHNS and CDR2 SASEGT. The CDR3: CASITSGEGSYEQYF. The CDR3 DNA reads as TGTGCCAGCATCACTTCTGGGGAGGGCTCCTACGAGCAGTACTTC.

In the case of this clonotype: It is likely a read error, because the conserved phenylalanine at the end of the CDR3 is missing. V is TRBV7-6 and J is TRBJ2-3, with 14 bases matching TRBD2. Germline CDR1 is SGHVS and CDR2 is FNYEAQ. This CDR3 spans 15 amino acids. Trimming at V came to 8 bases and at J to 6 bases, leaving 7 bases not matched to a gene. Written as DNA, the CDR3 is TGTGCCAGCCGGGAGACTAGCGGGGGGGCTGATACGCAGTATTTG. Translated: CASRETSGGADTQYL.

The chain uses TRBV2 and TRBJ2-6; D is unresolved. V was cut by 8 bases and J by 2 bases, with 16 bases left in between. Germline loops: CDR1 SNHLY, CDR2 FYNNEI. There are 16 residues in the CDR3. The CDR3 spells CASFYGQNPGANVLTF. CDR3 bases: TGTGCCAGCTTCTACGGGCAGAACCCTGGGGCCAACGTCCTGACTTTC.

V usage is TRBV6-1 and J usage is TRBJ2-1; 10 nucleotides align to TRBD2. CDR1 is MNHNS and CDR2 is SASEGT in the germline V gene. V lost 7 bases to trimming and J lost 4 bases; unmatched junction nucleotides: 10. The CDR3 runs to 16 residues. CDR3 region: CASIRAGGDLYNEQFF. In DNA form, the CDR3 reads TGTGCCAGCATCAGAGCGGGAGGGGACCTTTACAATGAGCAGTTCTTC.

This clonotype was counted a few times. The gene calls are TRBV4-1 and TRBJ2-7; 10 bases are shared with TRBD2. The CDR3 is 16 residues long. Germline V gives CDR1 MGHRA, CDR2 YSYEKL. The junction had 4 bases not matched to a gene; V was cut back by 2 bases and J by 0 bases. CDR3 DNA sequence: TGCGCCAGCAGCCAACTAGCGGGAGACCGCTCCTACGAGCAGTACTTC. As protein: CASSQLAGDRSYEQYF.

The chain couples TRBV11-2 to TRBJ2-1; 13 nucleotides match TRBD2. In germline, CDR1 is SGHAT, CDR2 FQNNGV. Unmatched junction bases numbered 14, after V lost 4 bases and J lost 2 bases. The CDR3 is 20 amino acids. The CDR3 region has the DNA TGTGCCAGCAGCTCGTATGGACTAGCGGGAGACTCCTCAACCTACAATGAGCAGTTCTTC. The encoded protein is CASSSYGLAGDSSTYNEQFF.

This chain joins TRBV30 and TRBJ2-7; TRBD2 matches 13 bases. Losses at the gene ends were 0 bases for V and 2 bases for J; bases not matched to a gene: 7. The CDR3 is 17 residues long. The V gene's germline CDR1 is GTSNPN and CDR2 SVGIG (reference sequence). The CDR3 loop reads CAWSVYRLAGGAYEQYF. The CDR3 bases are TGTGCCTGGAGTGTCTACCGACTAGCGGGGGGCGCCTACGAGCAGTACTTC.